The text below deals with one T cell receptor beta chain. The data were obtained in a study of T cell changes during pregnancy in multiple sclerosis. Deletions cut 1 base from V and 0 bases from J, with 6 bases between. Germline values: CDR1 SGHTA, CDR2 FQGNSA. The CDR3 consists of 14 residues. Profiling relied on immunoSEQ multiplex PCR, and the TCRdb table lists in-frame clones only, not all of them. The data contain tens of thousands of clones, 90% to 95% of them singletons. The receptor's source is a female donor in good health, enrolled as a control in a pregnancy study. The chain carries TRBV7-2 and TRBJ1-2; no firm D call. Here the sequenced sample was peripheral blood, taken in the third trimester of pregnancy. The CDR3: CASSLGRSNYGYTF. CDR3 DNA sequence: TGTGCCAGCAGCTTAGGCAGATCTAACTATGGCTACACCTTC.